This T cell receptor beta chain emerged from a study of shared clonotypes between healthy human individuals. CDR3 length: 15 residues. The germline V gene encodes CDR1 SGHAT and CDR2 FQNNGV. V shed 3 bases and J shed 4 bases, with 13 bases lying between them. Study-wide findings and caveats: Donor clonotype sharing was expected to depend on sequencing depth. The represented genetic and exposure-history diversity was limited by the small number of donors. In contrast to clonotypes shared by all four donors, non-shared clonotypes had lower generation probabilities. Larger estimated richness was generally seen in naive subsets than in memory subsets.

Many counts were recorded for this clone. Its matching antigen is unknown. Profiling relied on immunoSEQ multiplex PCR, and the TCRdb table lists in-frame clones only, not all of them. The table records a few hundred thousand clones, around 87% of them present only once. The TCR comes from a man between 18 and 29 years old in good health. This chain connects TRBV11-2 to TRBJ2-1; possibly TRBD2 for D (6 bases). Sequencing was carried out using memory CD8+ T cells sorted from blood. The sample's subset: CD45RO+ cells pooled with CCR7-negative TemRA cells. The CDR3 sequence: CASSLPGERYNEQFF. CDR3 sequence (DNA): TGTGCCAGCAGCTTGCCGGGAGAGAGGTACAATGAGCAGTTCTTC.